These T cell receptor beta chains were read from a single sample in a study of CD8 T cells in Susac syndrome. TCRdb used MiXCR to reprocess the immunoSEQ multiplex PCR reads, holding one entry per CDR3 protein. The table shows tens of thousands of distinct CDR3 sequences, with roughly 94% occurring only once. The specimen sequenced was CD4+ T cells from PBMCs. The receptors were gathered from a human donor with Susac syndrome. Each CDR3 is given without its conserved first and last residue.

j_gene: TRBJ2-1; v_gene: TRBV15; CDR3aa: ATSSRLRSNNEQF
j_gene: TRBJ2-7; v_gene: TRBV15; CDR3aa: ATSRDLRGVQEQY
j_gene: TRBJ2-3; v_gene: TRBV12-3/TRBV12-4; CDR3aa: ASSLADSLSTDTQY
j_gene: TRBJ2-5; v_gene: TRBV29-1; CDR3aa: SVGGRGETQY
j_gene: TRBJ2-7; v_gene: TRBV20-1; CDR3aa: SARQSSSYEQY
j_gene: TRBJ2-7; v_gene: TRBV3-1; CDR3aa: ASSSSGRVYEQY
j_gene: TRBJ1-6; v_gene: TRBV4-1; CDR3aa: ASSPQTLLGSPLH
j_gene: TRBJ2-3; v_gene: TRBV20-1; CDR3aa: SATSGGDTQY
j_gene: TRBJ2-3; v_gene: TRBV24-1; CDR3aa: ATSDPGQVTDTQY
j_gene: TRBJ2-3; v_gene: TRBV7-9; CDR3aa: ASSVRGANTDTQY
j_gene: TRBJ1-5; v_gene: TRBV30; CDR3aa: ALAGEGNQPQH
j_gene: TRBJ2-7; v_gene: TRBV7-9; CDR3aa: ASSLLLVYEQY
j_gene: TRBJ2-4; v_gene: TRBV28; CDR3aa: ASSRPFGGTQNIQY
j_gene: TRBJ2-7; v_gene: TRBV9; CDR3aa: ASSDGLAGGNGHEQY
j_gene: TRBJ2-7; v_gene: TRBV6-2/TRBV6-3; CDR3aa: ASTPASSYEQY
j_gene: TRBJ1-2; v_gene: TRBV2; CDR3aa: AAEPRAPSYGYT
j_gene: TRBJ2-1; v_gene: TRBV28; CDR3aa: ASTGGALFSYNEQF
j_gene: TRBJ1-5; v_gene: TRBV30; CDR3aa: AWSVGGINSNQPQH
j_gene: TRBJ2-7; v_gene: TRBV28; CDR3aa: ASSLSRDEQY
j_gene: TRBJ2-1; v_gene: TRBV3-1; CDR3aa: ASSQIAGADNEQF
j_gene: TRBJ1-1; v_gene: TRBV12-3/TRBV12-4; CDR3aa: ASSSSRAEAF
j_gene: TRBJ1-2; v_gene: TRBV7-8; CDR3aa: ASSLVIIGGQTNYGYT
j_gene: TRBJ1-2; v_gene: TRBV20-1; CDR3aa: SAPLAGSKDGYT
j_gene: TRBJ2-1; v_gene: TRBV12-3/TRBV12-4; CDR3aa: ASSLGRGLYNEQF
j_gene: TRBJ2-7; v_gene: TRBV20-1; CDR3aa: SATGQGNYEQY
j_gene: TRBJ2-7; v_gene: TRBV12-3/TRBV12-4; CDR3aa: ASSSPYEQY
j_gene: TRBJ1-2; v_gene: TRBV5-1; CDR3aa: ASSLDGDDGYT
j_gene: TRBJ1-3; v_gene: TRBV9; CDR3aa: ASSVAAQSRGNTIY
j_gene: TRBJ2-5; v_gene: TRBV19; CDR3aa: ASAGGQEETQY
j_gene: TRBJ2-7; v_gene: TRBV29-1; CDR3aa: SVDKRGSIEQY
j_gene: TRBJ2-3; v_gene: TRBV29-1; CDR3aa: SVEALQRRYTDTQY
j_gene: TRBJ2-7; v_gene: TRBV3-1; CDR3aa: ASSQLPGPRYEQY
j_gene: TRBJ2-3; v_gene: TRBV7-2; CDR3aa: ASSGTGVAGGYTDTQY
j_gene: TRBJ1-5; v_gene: TRBV7-9; CDR3aa: ASSLTRWPQH
j_gene: TRBJ1-2; v_gene: TRBV21-1; CDR3aa: ASSKGQCGYT
j_gene: TRBJ2-1; v_gene: TRBV7-2; CDR3aa: ASSLQAGAYNEQF
j_gene: TRBJ1-2; v_gene: TRBV28; CDR3aa: ASSLGVVNYGYT
j_gene: TRBJ1-1; v_gene: TRBV6-5; CDR3aa: ASSLRGTGRTEAF
j_gene: TRBJ2-5; v_gene: TRBV3-1; CDR3aa: ASSQSLAGGLGETQY
j_gene: TRBJ2-1; v_gene: TRBV19; CDR3aa: ASSLSTGFNNEQF
j_gene: TRBJ2-1; v_gene: TRBV12-3/TRBV12-4; CDR3aa: ASLKSGLDSSSSYNEQF
j_gene: TRBJ2-3; v_gene: TRBV20-1; CDR3aa: SARVTGTSTDTQY
j_gene: TRBJ2-5; v_gene: TRBV6-6; CDR3aa: ASSSSTGTETQY
j_gene: TRBJ2-3; v_gene: TRBV9; CDR3aa: ASSVDRAGGTDTQY
j_gene: TRBJ2-4; v_gene: TRBV14; CDR3aa: ASSYDRNIQY
j_gene: TRBJ1-5; v_gene: TRBV20-1; CDR3aa: SAKIQGALSNQPQH
j_gene: TRBJ2-2; v_gene: TRBV29-1; CDR3aa: SVEADLTGELF
j_gene: TRBJ1-1; v_gene: TRBV6-6; CDR3aa: ASSSGVNTEAF
j_gene: TRBJ1-6; v_gene: TRBV2; CDR3aa: ASTIDSIGSPLH
j_gene: TRBJ2-7; v_gene: TRBV11-2; CDR3aa: ASSLDLSYEQY
j_gene: TRBJ2-7; v_gene: TRBV3-1; CDR3aa: ASSQLYEQY
j_gene: TRBJ1-5; v_gene: TRBV30; CDR3aa: AWSVGRRGPQH
j_gene: TRBJ2-5; v_gene: TRBV2; CDR3aa: ASPGDRGGRETQY
j_gene: TRBJ2-7; v_gene: TRBV6-5; CDR3aa: ASRTVGGPYEQY
j_gene: TRBJ2-5; v_gene: TRBV20-1; CDR3aa: SAGGASETQY
j_gene: TRBJ2-3; v_gene: TRBV6-6; CDR3aa: ASKLTGAGDTQY
j_gene: TRBJ1-5; v_gene: TRBV30; CDR3aa: AWSVQLNQPQH
j_gene: TRBJ1-2; v_gene: TRBV2; CDR3aa: ASMQAGGYT
j_gene: TRBJ1-2; v_gene: TRBV19; CDR3aa: ASSHANYGYT